The 32 T cell receptor beta chains below were found in one sample sequenced in a study of blood T cell repertoires in COVID-19. Using immunoSEQ multiplex PCR, the repertoire was profiled, and TCRdb retains in-frame clones only, with some absent. The sample has hundreds of thousands of clones, approximately 85% seen once. The material sequenced was PBMCs or T cells enriched from blood (not recorded which). These receptor sequences come from a man aged 30-40 years who had recovered from COVID-19.

CDR3 sequence: CATSRGGQGIEGYTF. The CDR3 DNA sequence: TGTGCCACCAGCAGAGGGGGACAGGGGATAGAGGGCTACACCTTC. The V call is TRBV15, the J call TRBJ1-2; TRBD1 agrees at 10 bases. The J segment lost 8 bases and the V segment lost 1 base, leaving 7 bases of the junction unmatched. The CDR3 is 15 amino acids. Germline CDR1 and CDR2: LNHNV and YYDKDF (reference sequence).

The genes are TRBV15 and TRBJ1-1; D gene ambiguous. Germline V gives CDR1 LNHNV, CDR2 YYDKDF (reference sequence). The germline V and J ends were trimmed by 0 bases and 2 bases, with 13 bases remaining between them. CDR3 size: 16 residues. The CDR3 region is CATSRDPSRVNTEAFF. DNA of the CDR3: TGTGCCACCAGCAGAGATCCCTCCCGAGTAAACACTGAAGCTTTCTTT.

V and J are TRBV11-2 and TRBJ1-1; 7 bases match TRBD1. There are 18 residues in the CDR3. The germline V gene has CDR1 SGHAT and CDR2 FQNNGV. The J segment lost 2 bases and the V segment lost 2 bases, leaving 14 bases of the junction unmatched. The DNA of the CDR3 is TGTGCCAGCAGCTTATCCGTATACAGGGGTACTGGAAACACTGAAGCTTTCTTT. Protein sequence: CASSLSVYRGTGNTEAFF.

V usage is TRBV3-1 (or the pseudogene TRBV3-2) and J usage is TRBJ2-5, with a possible D match to TRBD2 (6 bases). Trimming removed 0 bases at V and 5 bases at J, with 16 bases between. The germline CDR1 and CDR2 sequences are LGHDT and YNNKEL (reference sequence). This CDR3 has 16 residues. The CDR3 loop reads CASSQDPTSRWETQYF. CDR3 bases: TGTGCCAGCAGCCAAGATCCAACTAGCCGGTGGGAGACCCAGTACTTC.

V usage is TRBV5-4 and J usage is TRBJ1-2; 7 positions match TRBD1. Germline loops: CDR1 SGHNT, CDR2 YYREEE (reference sequence). Trimming at V came to 2 bases and at J to 5 bases, leaving 9 bases not matched to a gene. This CDR3 contains 15 residues. The CDR3 coding sequence is TGTGCCAGCAGCTTCCCCGGGACAGCCGAATATGGCTACACCTTC. This encodes CASSFPGTAEYGYTF.

For this clone: One end of the junction fails to match germline, which may point to a read error. This chain connects TRBV9 to TRBJ2-5; maybe TRBD2 (5 bases). The CDR3 loop spans 13 amino acids. The V gene's germline CDR1 is SGDLS and CDR2 YYNGEE. CDR3 coding DNA: TGTGCCAGCAGCGTGGAGGCCCAAGGGACCCAGTACTTC. This translates into CASSVEAQGTQYF.

This clone was seen once. This sequence joins TRBV27 and TRBJ1-1; 7 bases are shared with TRBD1. The J segment lost 4 bases and the V segment lost 4 bases, leaving 0 bases of the junction unmatched. The CDR3 extends over 12 amino acids. CDR1 and CDR2 from the germline V gene are MNHEY and SMNVEV (reference sequence). For the CDR3, the DNA is TGTGCCAGCAGTTACAGGGGCACTGAAGCTTTCTTT. This gives the protein CASSYRGTEAFF.

The CDR3 nucleotides are TGCGCCAGCAGCTTGGATGGGGGGGTCGAATCAGAGACCCAGTACTTC. It specifies CASSLDGGVESETQYF. J is TRBJ2-5 and V is TRBV5-1; TRBD2 aligns across 7 bases. The CDR3 totals 16 residues. Germline lookup yields CDR1 SGHRS and CDR2 YFSETQ. The J segment lost 4 bases and the V segment lost 0 bases, leaving 9 bases of the junction unmatched.

The chain couples TRBV5-1 to TRBJ2-7; D possibly corresponds to TRBD2 (5 bases). V dropped 0 bases and J dropped 2 bases, with 12 bases sitting between them. CDR1 is SGHRS and CDR2 is YFSETQ in the germline V gene. The CDR3 is 15 amino acids. The CDR3 loop reads CASSLVPGKAYEQYF. CDR3 sequence (DNA): TGCGCCAGCAGCTTGGTGCCGGGGAAGGCCTACGAGCAGTACTTC. The complete variable domain, with remaining parts taken from reference TRBV5-1 and TRBJ2-7, reads KAGVTQTPRYLIKTRGQQVTLSCSPISGHRSVSWYQQTPGQGLQFLFEYFSETQRNKGNFPGRFSGRQFSNSRSEMNVSTLELGDSALYLCASSLVPGKAYEQYFGPGTRLTVT.

This clone was detected a few times. V usage is TRBV6-5 and J usage is TRBJ2-1; 7 nucleotides match TRBD1. With V trimmed by 6 bases and J by 0 bases, 5 bases remained unmatched. This CDR3 region has 15 residues. Germline V lookup: CDR1 MNHEY, CDR2 SVGAGI. The CDR3 spells CASRVRDSSYNEQFF. The CDR3 DNA sequence: TGTGCCAGCAGGGTCCGGGACAGCTCCTACAATGAGCAGTTCTTC.

This sequence joins TRBV7-9 and TRBJ1-4; the D is unclear. V was pared by 7 bases and J by 0 bases, with 15 bases between. The CDR3 extends over 16 amino acids. CDR1 and CDR2 from the germline V gene are SEHNR and FQNEAQ (reference sequence). Here the CDR3 reads CASNNPWRTTNEKLFF. CDR3 coding DNA: TGTGCCAGCAACAACCCCTGGAGGACAACTAATGAAAAACTGTTTTTT.

This chain uses TRBV29-1 with TRBJ1-2; D unclear. V was pared by 0 bases and J by 8 bases, with 13 bases between. The CDR3 consists of 13 residues. The germline V gene has CDR1 SQVTM and CDR2 ANQGSEA. CDR3 DNA: TGCAGCGTTGAAGATCTTCGGGCGGGCGGCTACACCTTC. Amino acid sequence: CSVEDLRAGGYTF.

This rearrangement joins TRBV6-2 or TRBV6-3 to TRBJ2-5; D is possibly TRBD2 (7 bases). The germline V and J ends were trimmed by 0 bases and 5 bases, with 13 bases remaining between them. The CDR3 sequence is 15 residues long. Germline lookup yields CDR1 MNHEY and CDR2 SVGEGT. In nucleotides, the CDR3 is TGTGCCAGCAGTTACTCGGGGGGGCGAAAGGAGACCCAGTACTTC. Amino acid sequence: CASSYSGGRKETQYF.

The chain has TRBV25-1 and TRBJ1-2; D remains unclear. Germline loops: CDR1 MGHDK, CDR2 SYGVNS. V dropped 2 bases and J dropped 6 bases, with 13 bases sitting between them. The CDR3 length is 14 residues. The CDR3 bases are TGTGCCAGCAGTGAAACCCCGGGATATGATGGCTACACCTTC. It codes for CASSETPGYDGYTF.

This clone showed up just once. The chain couples TRBV7-8 to TRBJ1-4, with D possibly matching TRBD1 (6 bases). The CDR3 is made up of 13 amino acids. The germline V gene encodes CDR1 SGHVS and CDR2 FQNEAQ. Trimming pared 2 bases from V and 5 bases from J, leaving 6 bases between. The CDR3 loop is CASSLQGNEKLFF. The CDR3 DNA reads as TGTGCCAGCAGCTTACAGGGGAATGAAAAACTGTTTTTT.

V usage is TRBV9 and J usage is TRBJ1-1, with a possible D match to TRBD1 (6 bases). Germline CDR1 and CDR2: SGDLS and YYNGEE. The ends were cut back, 3 bases at V and 0 bases at J, with 12 bases in the middle. The CDR3 is 15 residues long. The CDR3 reads CASSARTAMNTEAFF. CDR3 DNA sequence: TGTGCCAGCAGCGCCCGGACAGCGATGAACACTGAAGCTTTCTTT.

The CDR3 loop reads CASSPLSQGALYGYTF. CDR3 in DNA: TGTGCCAGCAGCCCCTTGTCTCAGGGGGCCCTATATGGCTACACCTTC. This chain uses TRBV5-4 with TRBJ1-2; 8 nucleotides align to TRBD1. J lost 5 bases, V lost 4 bases, and 13 bases had no gene match. CDR1 SGHNT and CDR2 YYREEE come from the germline V gene (reference sequence). This CDR3 has 16 amino acids.

The rearrangement uses TRBV19 and TRBJ2-2; 10 bases are a match to TRBD2. The CDR3 has 18 amino acids. CDR1 is LNHDA, CDR2 SQIVND, per germline (reference sequence). V was clipped by 6 bases and J by 3 bases; unmatched bases: 13. The CDR3 loop reads CASSRTSGIYTYTGELFF. Written as DNA, the CDR3 is TGTGCCAGTAGCCGGACTAGCGGCATATACACTTACACCGGGGAGCTGTTTTTT.

The rearrangement uses TRBV18 and TRBJ2-5; TRBD2 matches at 7 bases. V lost 3 bases to trimming and J lost 2 bases; unmatched junction nucleotides: 3. This CDR3 has 14 residues. Germline V gene data show CDR1 as KGHSH and CDR2 as LQKENI. For the CDR3, the DNA is TGTGCCAGCTCACCGGGAGCGGGGCAAGAGACCCAGTACTTC. It codes for CASSPGAGQETQYF.

The chain has TRBV18 and TRBJ2-2; the match to TRBD1 covers 7 bases. This CDR3 comprises 14 residues. Trimming at V came to 3 bases and at J to 5 bases, leaving 3 bases not matched to a gene. Germline CDR1 reads KGHSH; CDR2 reads LQKENI. CDR3 amino acids: CASSPTGPTGELFF. CDR3 nucleotide sequence: TGTGCCAGCTCACCGACAGGGCCTACCGGGGAGCTGTTTTTT.

This clone came up a few times. The J gene is TRBJ2-2, the V gene TRBV7-3; 9 bases are a match to TRBD2. The CDR3 totals 15 residues. The V segment lost 3 bases and the J segment 8 bases; nucleotides outside the gene matches: 7. Germline-derived CDR1 and CDR2 are SGHTA and FQGTGA. CDR3 residues: CASSFLPSGEGELFF. The CDR3 DNA sequence: TGTGCCAGCAGCTTTCTGCCTAGCGGGGAGGGGGAGCTGTTTTTT.

The V gene is TRBV6-1, the J gene TRBJ1-5; 7 bases match TRBD1. Unmatched junction bases numbered 6, after V lost 3 bases and J lost 7 bases. This CDR3 spans 14 amino acids. Germline CDR1 MNHNS, CDR2 SASEGT. CDR3 amino acids: CASSELGRGQPQHF. The CDR3 bases are TGTGCCAGCAGTGAGTTGGGCAGGGGGCAGCCCCAGCATTTT.

This chain links TRBV19 with TRBJ2-1, with unresolved D. Germline assignment: CDR1 LNHDA and CDR2 SQIVND (reference sequence). V lost 6 bases, J lost 5 bases, and 8 bases lay in between. This CDR3 has 12 residues. CDR3 in DNA: TGTGCCAGTAGGGTAGGAGACAATGAGCAGTTCTTC. It encodes CASRVGDNEQFF.

The CDR3 sequence is CASSMRDRGNGNTIYF. CDR3 sequence (DNA): TGTGCCAGTAGTATGCGGGACAGGGGGAATGGAAACACCATATATTTT. This chain uses TRBV19 with TRBJ1-3, with 11 bases aligning to TRBD1. The junction had 4 bases not matched to a gene; V was cut back by 3 bases and J by 3 bases. CDR1 and CDR2 (germline): LNHDA, SQIVND (reference sequence). The length of the CDR3 is 16 residues.

J is TRBJ1-3 and V is TRBV18; D not resolved. CDR1 is KGHSH, CDR2 LQKENI, per germline. The CDR3 is made up of 18 amino acids. Trimming removed 0 bases from V and 0 bases from J, with 15 bases in between. The CDR3 reads CASSPPGVLATSGNTIYF. In nucleotides, the CDR3 is TGTGCCAGCTCACCACCCGGGGTACTCGCAACCTCTGGAAACACCATATATTTT.

As to this clone: Other DNA sequences within the sample encode an identical CDR3. The chain is built from TRBV9 and TRBJ1-1; perhaps TRBD1 as D (5 bases). Trimming took off 0 bases at V and 1 base at J, with 7 bases between the two ends. Germline V CDR1 and CDR2: SGDLS, YYNGEE. The CDR3 covers 14 residues. The CDR3 nucleotides are TGTGCCAGCAGCGTAGGGGGCCAGAACACTGAAGCTTTCTTT. Protein: CASSVGGQNTEAFF.

The CDR3 protein is CASSQGQITTGNTIYF. The CDR3, as DNA: TGTGCCAGCAGCCAAGGACAGATTACTACTGGAAACACCATATATTTT. The rearrangement links TRBV3-1 (or the pseudogene TRBV3-2) to TRBJ1-3; TRBD1 might be the D (5 bases). The CDR3 extends over 16 amino acids. The germline gives CDR1 LGHDT, CDR2 YNNKEL (reference sequence). Trimming stripped 1 base from V and 2 bases from J, with 12 bases between.

The V gene is TRBV5-6, the J gene TRBJ2-5; 8 bases fit TRBD1. Germline CDR1 is SGHDT and CDR2 is YYEEEE. The CDR3 has 17 amino acids. The ends lost 4 bases at V and 2 bases at J; junction bases unmatched: 13. The CDR3 loop reads CASSEATWTGKQETQYF. CDR3 DNA sequence: TGTGCCAGCAGCGAAGCGACCTGGACAGGGAAACAAGAGACCCAGTACTTC.

The chain carries TRBV9 and TRBJ2-1; tentatively, D is TRBD2 (7 bases). The length of the CDR3 is 15 residues. Trimming took 0 bases from V and 9 from J, leaving 16 bases between them. The germline V gene encodes CDR1 SGDLS and CDR2 YYNGEE. CDR3 sequence: CASSVAKVGGPEQFF. DNA for the CDR3: TGTGCCAGCAGCGTAGCTAAGGTCGGGGGGCCTGAGCAGTTCTTC.

A few counts support this clone. The rearrangement uses TRBV11-2 and TRBJ1-6, with unresolved D. With 4 bases removed from V and 3 bases from J, the gap between germline ends came to 13 bases. The CDR3 loop spans 16 amino acids. The germline CDR1 and CDR2 sequences are SGHAT and FQNNGV. The CDR3 sequence is CASSSTRYHYNSPLHF. CDR3 sequence (DNA): TGTGCCAGCAGCTCCACTAGGTACCACTATAATTCACCCCTCCACTTT.

This clone came up once. V is TRBV7-8 and J is TRBJ1-5; 9 bases align to TRBD1. This CDR3 contains 15 residues. The trim removed 3 bases at V and 6 bases at J, leaving 6 bases unmatched. Germline V gene lookup returns CDR1 SGHVS and CDR2 FQNEAQ. The CDR3 DNA reads TGTGCCAGCAGCTTCAACCGGGACAGGGTTCAGCCCCAGCATTTT. Protein: CASSFNRDRVQPQHF. Looking up the rest from reference TRBV7-8 and TRBJ1-5 gives the full variable domain: GAGVSQSPRYKVAKRGQDVALRCDPISGHVSLFWYQQALGQGPEFLTYFQNEAQLDKSGLPSDRFFAERPEGSVSTLKIQRTQQEDSAVYLCASSFNRDRVQPQHFGDGTRLSIL.

The V call is TRBV7-9, the J call TRBJ1-2; TRBD1 matches 7 bases. The CDR3 loop spans 16 amino acids. V trimming: 5 bases; J trimming: 0 bases; junction bases outside the gene matches: 9. CDR1 SEHNR and CDR2 FQNEAQ come from the germline V gene (reference sequence). The CDR3 region has the DNA TGTGCCAGCAGCGCGACAGGGTGGCCGCCTAACTATGGCTACACCTTC. This sequence encodes CASSATGWPPNYGYTF.